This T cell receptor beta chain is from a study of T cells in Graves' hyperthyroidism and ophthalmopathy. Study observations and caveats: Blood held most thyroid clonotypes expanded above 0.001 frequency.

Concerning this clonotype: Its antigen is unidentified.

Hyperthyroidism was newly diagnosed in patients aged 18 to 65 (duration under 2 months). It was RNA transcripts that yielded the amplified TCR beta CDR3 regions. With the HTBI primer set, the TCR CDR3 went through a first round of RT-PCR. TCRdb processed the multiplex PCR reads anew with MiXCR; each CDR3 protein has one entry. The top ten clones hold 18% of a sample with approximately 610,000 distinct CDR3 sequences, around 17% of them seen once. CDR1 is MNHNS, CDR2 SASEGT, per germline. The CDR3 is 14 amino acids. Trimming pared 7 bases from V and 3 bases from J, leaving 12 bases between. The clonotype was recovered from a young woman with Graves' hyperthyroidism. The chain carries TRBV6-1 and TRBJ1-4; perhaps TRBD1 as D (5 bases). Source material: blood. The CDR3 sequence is CASIAGRANEKLFF. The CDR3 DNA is TGTGCCAGCATAGCGGGGCGCGCTAATGAAAAACTGTTTTTT.